The 29 T cell receptor beta chains given below trace back to one sample, sequenced in a study of sequential checkpoint blockade in melanoma. TCRdb's table, derived via immunoSEQ multiplex PCR, lists solely in-frame clones and lacks some. The sample holds around 5,200 clones, roughly 80% seen once. Treatment meaning: randomized to nivolumab then ipilimumab (arm A) or the reverse (arm B). Sequencing used CD8+ T cells sorted from blood (inferred from file names), obtained from a patient given nivolumab and ipilimumab in sequence. Every receptor here comes from a human patient with melanoma. Some clones in this sample may be carry-over from other donors' samples.

This clone was observed a handful of times. This chain connects TRBV9 to TRBJ2-5; D is unclear. The CDR3 runs 15 residues. Trimming removed 0 bases from V and 2 bases from J, with 11 bases in between. Looked up from germline, CDR1 is SGDLS and CDR2 is YYNGEE. The CDR3 coding sequence is TGTGCCAGCAGCGTAGGGTCGACGACTCAAGAGACCCAGTACTTC. It codes for CASSVGSTTQETQYF.

V gene TRBV7-2 combines with J gene TRBJ2-1; 8 bases align to TRBD1. J gave up 4 bases and V 5 bases, and 13 bases lay outside the gene matches. The CDR3 consists of 17 residues. Germline V gene lookup returns CDR1 SGHTA and CDR2 FQGNSA. CDR3 DNA sequence: TGTGCCAGCAGCCCACTTCCATGGGGACAGGCTTACAATGAGCAGTTCTTC. Its translation: CASSPLPWGQAYNEQFF.

The chain combines TRBV27 with TRBJ1-2; the D gene is possibly TRBD1 (6 bases). Germline CDR1 and CDR2: MNHEY and SMNVEV (reference sequence). V was trimmed by 5 bases and J by 5 bases, leaving 15 bases between them. This CDR3 comprises 14 residues. In DNA, the CDR3 is TGTGCCAGCAGTCCCGGGGGGCTTGGGTATGGCTACACCTTC. The encoded protein is CASSPGGLGYGYTF.

The V and J genes are TRBV28 and TRBJ2-7; possibly TRBD2 for D (6 bases). Germline V gives CDR1 MDHEN, CDR2 SYDVKM. The CDR3 runs 15 residues. V lost 4 bases, J lost 2 bases, and 15 bases lay in between. The CDR3 spells CASSSRRVGAYEQYF. CDR3 DNA: TGTGCCAGCAGTTCCCGGAGGGTGGGGGCCTACGAGCAGTACTTC.

V is TRBV9 and J is TRBJ2-2; D possibly corresponds to TRBD2 (5 bases). The germline V and J ends were trimmed by 1 base and 5 bases, with 12 bases remaining between them. CDR3 length: 15 residues. CDR1 and CDR2 from the germline V gene are SGDLS and YYNGEE. The CDR3 here is CASSVSASFTGELFF. As DNA, the CDR3 is TGTGCCAGCAGCGTAAGTGCTAGCTTTACCGGGGAGCTGTTTTTT.

The V gene is TRBV5-6, the J gene TRBJ2-3; 7 positions agree with TRBD1. Germline V CDR1 and CDR2: SGHDT, YYEEEE. Trimming removed 4 bases from V and 6 bases from J; junction bases left unmatched: 8. The CDR3 sequence is 14 residues long. CDR3 sequence (DNA): TGTGCCAGCAGCCCGGACAGGCCGGCGGATACGCAGTATTTT. Its protein product is CASSPDRPADTQYF. The full variable domain, rest sourced from reference TRBV5-6 and TRBJ2-3, is DAGVTQSPTHLIKTRGQQVTLRCSPKSGHDTVSWYQQALGQGPQFIFQYYEEEERQRGNFPDRFSGHQFPNYSSELNVNALLLGDSALYLCASSPDRPADTQYFGPGTRLTVL.

The gene calls are TRBV9 and TRBJ2-1, with TRBD2 matching over 7 bases. The V and J ends lost 4 bases and 2 bases, in that order; junction bases with no gene match: 3. This CDR3 is 14 amino acids long. Germline assignment: CDR1 SGDLS and CDR2 YYNGEE. CDR3 residues: CASSPAGTYNEQFF. Here the CDR3 DNA reads TGTGCCAGCAGCCCAGCGGGAACCTACAATGAGCAGTTCTTC.

This chain joins TRBV9 and TRBJ2-2; D is unclear. Per the germline V gene, CDR1 is SGDLS and CDR2 is YYNGEE. The CDR3 is made up of 12 amino acids. The germline V and J ends were trimmed by 6 bases and 2 bases, with 5 bases remaining between them. CDR3 DNA sequence: TGTGCCAGCACCCGTAACACCGGGGAGCTGTTTTTT. Its protein product is CASTRNTGELFF.

V usage is TRBV2 and J usage is TRBJ1-1; possibly TRBD1 for D (5 bases). The germline gives CDR1 SNHLY, CDR2 FYNNEI. With 8 bases removed from V and 10 bases from J, the gap between germline ends came to 17 bases. This CDR3 region has 12 residues. CDR3 in DNA: TGTGCCAGCGAGGGGAGGAGCGAGGGAGCTTTCTTT. Residues: CASEGRSEGAFF.

V gene TRBV27 combines with J gene TRBJ2-7; 9 bases match TRBD2. Germline V lookup: CDR1 MNHEY, CDR2 SMNVEV (reference sequence). V lost 0 bases, J lost 0 bases, and 18 bases stayed unmatched. CDR3 length: 21 amino acids. The CDR3 DNA is TGTGCCAGCAGTTTATCGGGGCATGCAGCGGGGGGCCGCAAAAGCTCCTACGAGCAGTACTTC. Protein product: CASSLSGHAAGGRKSSYEQYF.

V is TRBV4-1 and J is TRBJ1-2, with 9 bases fitting TRBD1. The V and J ends lost 0 bases and 7 bases, in that order; junction bases with no gene match: 3. From germline, CDR1 is MGHRA and CDR2 YSYEKL. CDR3 length: 14 amino acids. The CDR3, as DNA: TGCGCCAGCAGCCAAGAACAGGGGGCAATTGGCTACACCTTC. Translating it yields CASSQEQGAIGYTF.

CDR3 protein: CASSEGQYSNQPQHF. CDR3 in DNA: TGTGCCAGCAGCGAGGGACAGTATAGCAATCAGCCCCAGCATTTT. V is TRBV11-2 and J is TRBJ1-5; 7 nucleotides agree with TRBD1. The junction had 4 bases not matched to a gene; V was cut back by 5 bases and J by 0 bases. The CDR3 has 15 residues. Germline V gene data show CDR1 as SGHAT and CDR2 as FQNNGV. Full variable domain (remainder filled in from reference TRBV11-2 and TRBJ1-5): EAGVAQSPRYKIIEKRQSVAFWCNPISGHATLYWYQQILGQGPKLLIQFQNNGVVDDSQLPKDRFSAERLKGVDSTLKIQPAKLEDSAVYLCASSEGQYSNQPQHFGDGTRLSIL.

The V call is TRBV7-8, the J call TRBJ2-7; TRBD2 matches 10 bases. V shed 5 bases, J shed 3 bases, and the junction held 13 bases outside the gene matches. The CDR3 totals 17 residues. CDR1 is SGHVS and CDR2 is FQNEAQ in the germline V gene. The CDR3 loop is CASSTKVLASGGYEQYF. CDR3 sequence (DNA): TGTGCCAGCAGCACTAAGGTCCTGGCTAGCGGGGGCTACGAGCAGTACTTC. The full variable domain, in which reference TRBV7-8 and TRBJ2-7 provide the parts outside the CDR3, is GAGVSQSPRYKVAKRGQDVALRCDPISGHVSLFWYQQALGQGPEFLTYFQNEAQLDKSGLPSDRFFAERPEGSVSTLKIQRTQQEDSAVYLCASSTKVLASGGYEQYFGPGTRLTVT.

V is TRBV6-1 and J is TRBJ1-5; D remains ambiguous. CDR1 is MNHNS, CDR2 SASEGT, per germline. This CDR3 is built from 14 residues. V was pared by 10 bases and J by 0 bases, with 13 bases between. Written as DNA, the CDR3 is TGTGCCATCTTCCCGGGTTATAGCAATCAGCCCCAGCATTTT. Translation: CAIFPGYSNQPQHF.

This clone is categorized as medium-sized. V usage is TRBV27 and J usage is TRBJ2-7, with 7 positions matching TRBD2. The CDR3 totals 15 residues. J lost 7 bases, V lost 2 bases, and 11 bases had no gene match. Germline loops: CDR1 MNHEY, CDR2 SMNVEV (reference sequence). The CDR3 bases are TGTGCCAGCAGTTTAGATGGGGGTCTGGGGGGGGAGCAGTACTTC. Translated, it gives CASSLDGGLGGEQYF.

This chain joins TRBV5-6 and TRBJ1-6; tentative D call: TRBD1 (5 bases). The germline V gene encodes CDR1 SGHDT and CDR2 YYEEEE. This CDR3 has 17 residues. Trimming took off 3 bases at V and 0 bases at J, with 13 bases between the two ends. The CDR3 spells CASSSGPDSSYNSPLHF. CDR3 bases: TGTGCCAGCAGCTCAGGACCAGACAGCTCCTATAATTCACCCCTCCACTTT.

The chain uses TRBV29-1 and TRBJ1-1, with D possibly TRBD1 on 6 matching bases. The CDR3 spans 15 residues. Germline values: CDR1 SQVTM, CDR2 ANQGSEA. Trimming shortened V by 4 bases and J by 8 bases, and 23 bases separated the two germline ends. CDR3 amino acids: CSVVHRANREGEAFF. CDR3 DNA sequence: TGCAGCGTTGTCCACCGGGCAAACAGGGAAGGGGAAGCTTTCTTT.

The CDR3 sequence: CASSHERENYGYTF. The CDR3 DNA sequence: TGTGCCAGCAGCCATGAGAGGGAAAACTATGGCTACACCTTC. V gene TRBV4-2 combines with J gene TRBJ1-2; D is ambiguous. CDR1 is LGHNA and CDR2 is YNFKEQ in the germline V gene. The CDR3 loop spans 14 amino acids. The germline V and J ends were trimmed by 3 bases and 2 bases, with 10 bases remaining between them.

This chain connects TRBV29-1 to TRBJ2-7, with 11 bases fitting TRBD2. V lost 6 bases to trimming and J lost 9 bases; unmatched junction nucleotides: 13. Looked up from germline, CDR1 is SQVTM and CDR2 is ANQGSEA. The CDR3 extends over 14 amino acids. This CDR3 is CSVQGVGTSGAQYF. Here the CDR3 DNA reads TGCAGCGTCCAAGGAGTCGGGACTAGCGGCGCGCAGTACTTC.

CDR3 coding DNA: TGTGCCAGCAGTCTTAGCGGGGGCAGCGGCACAGATACGCAGTATTTT. Translating it yields CASSLSGGSGTDTQYF. V gene TRBV6-4 combines with J gene TRBJ2-3; TRBD2 aligns across 9 bases. CDR1 is MRHNA, CDR2 SNTAGT, per germline. CDR3 size: 16 residues. Losses at the gene ends were 5 bases for V and 1 base for J; bases not matched to a gene: 7.

The rearrangement links TRBV7-8 to TRBJ2-5, with D tentatively TRBD1 (5 bases). The CDR3 loop spans 14 amino acids. Germline values: CDR1 SGHVS, CDR2 FQNEAQ. Between the trimmed V and J ends, which lost 2 bases and 5 bases, there was a span of 12 bases. The CDR3 spells CASSLWGPGETQYF. The CDR3 region has the DNA TGTGCCAGCAGCTTATGGGGTCCAGGGGAGACCCAGTACTTC.

The V gene is TRBV2, the J gene TRBJ1-2, with 11 positions matching TRBD1. The V and J ends lost 0 bases and 7 bases, in that order; junction bases with no gene match: 7. Looked up from germline, CDR1 is SNHLY and CDR2 is FYNNEI. The CDR3 sequence is 16 residues long. In DNA form, the CDR3 reads TGTGCCAGCAGTGAAGCGCTCCGGGACAGGGGGTCTGGCTACACCTTC. Translation gives CASSEALRDRGSGYTF.

The V and J genes are TRBV5-1 and TRBJ1-3, with a weak D call TRBD1 (5 bases). V was cut by 4 bases and J by 4 bases, with 12 bases left in between. Germline CDR1 and CDR2: SGHRS and YFSETQ. The CDR3 sequence is 14 residues long. As DNA, the CDR3 is TGCGCCAGCAGCCGCGGGACGTTCGGAAACACCATATATTTT. This gives the protein CASSRGTFGNTIYF.

This clone showed up just once. V and J are TRBV29-1 and TRBJ1-1; D perhaps matches TRBD1 (5 bases). V lost 4 bases, J lost 0 bases, and 15 bases lay in between. Germline V gene sequence: CDR1 SQVTM, CDR2 ANQGSEA. This CDR3 is 15 amino acids long. CDR3 sequence: CSVVSGGNMNTEAFF. The CDR3, as DNA: TGCAGCGTTGTGTCGGGGGGGAACATGAACACTGAAGCTTTCTTT.

V gene TRBV7-2 combines with J gene TRBJ1-2, with 7 nucleotides matching TRBD1. The CDR3 length is 14 residues. Germline V gene lookup returns CDR1 SGHTA and CDR2 FQGNSA. J lost 3 bases, V lost 5 bases, and 6 bases had no gene match. DNA for the CDR3: TGTGCCAGCAGCCACGAGACAGGGCACTATGGCTACACCTTC. Amino acid sequence: CASSHETGHYGYTF.

V usage is TRBV4-1 and J usage is TRBJ1-2, with TRBD1 as a possible D gene (5 bases). Per germline, CDR1 MGHRA and CDR2 YSYEKL. Trimming shortened V by 5 bases and J by 9 bases, and 13 bases separated the two germline ends. The CDR3 is 12 residues long. The CDR3 loop reads CASSGGGNSYTF. For the CDR3, the DNA is TGCGCCAGCAGCGGGGGGGGGAATAGCTACACCTTC.

The chain couples TRBV7-9 to TRBJ2-3; 9 bases agree with TRBD2. Germline CDR1 and CDR2: SEHNR and FQNEAQ (reference sequence). V dropped 1 base and J dropped 2; count of bases not matched to a gene: 4. The CDR3 has 16 amino acids. The CDR3 reads CASSLGSGGYTDTQYF. CDR3 in DNA: TGTGCCAGCAGCTTAGGGAGCGGGGGGTACACAGATACGCAGTATTTT.

The gene calls are TRBV4-3 and TRBJ2-2, with unresolved D. CDR3 length: 16 amino acids. CDR1 is LGHNA and CDR2 is YSLEER in the germline V gene. The V end was cut by 2 bases, the J end by 5 bases, with 15 bases between. This CDR3 is CASSQRRLGRTGELFF. CDR3 coding DNA: TGCGCCAGCAGCCAACGCAGGTTAGGCAGAACCGGGGAGCTGTTTTTT.

There are a few counts of this clone. The V call is TRBV9, the J call TRBJ2-5; D might be TRBD2 (7 bases). The V end lost 3 bases, the J end lost 2 bases, and 14 bases lay between the germline ends. This CDR3 has 15 amino acids. Germline values: CDR1 SGDLS, CDR2 YYNGEE. The CDR3 here is CASSAGGAPQETQYF. The CDR3 DNA reads TGTGCCAGCAGCGCTGGGGGGGCTCCTCAAGAGACCCAGTACTTC.